These T cell receptor beta chains were read from a single sample in a study of blood T cell repertoires in COVID-19. The data were produced by immunoSEQ multiplex PCR, yet TCRdb's version contains in-frame clones alone and is incomplete. Here the sample spans 300,000 to 450,000 clones, approximately 87% being singletons. Sequenced: peripheral blood. The receptors here all came from a woman in her 30s with COVID-19, enrolled during active disease. The CDR3 runs from the conserved cysteine through the conserved F or W. A D gene is named only where the DNA matches it firmly. Clone size is given for some rows only: seen once, a few or many times, or a class if the clone is expanded.

clone_size: .
d_call: .
v_call: TRBV28
j_call: TRBJ1-4
cdr3_nt: TGTGCCAGCAGTGGGGGCAGGGTGGGTGAAAAACTGTTTTTT
cdr3_aa: CASSGGRVGEKLFF

clone_size: once
d_call: TRBD1
v_call: TRBV9
j_call: TRBJ1-3
cdr3_nt: TGTGCCAGCAGCGTAGAGGGACAGCCGGTCTCTGGAAACACCATATATTTT
cdr3_aa: CASSVEGQPVSGNTIYF

clone_size: .
d_call: .
v_call: TRBV19
j_call: TRBJ1-6
cdr3_nt: TGTGCCAGTAGACGGACAGCAGGGTATAATTCACCCCTCCACTTT
cdr3_aa: CASRRTAGYNSPLHF

clone_size: .
d_call: .
v_call: TRBV7-9
j_call: TRBJ2-3
cdr3_nt: TGTGCCAGCAGTGTGGGAGTTGGAGATACGCAGTATTTT
cdr3_aa: CASSVGVGDTQYF

clone_size: .
d_call: TRBD2
v_call: TRBV6-1
j_call: TRBJ2-3
cdr3_nt: TGTGCCAGCAGTGTATCAAGCGGGAGCCCCACAGATACGCAGTATTTT
cdr3_aa: CASSVSSGSPTDTQYF

clone_size: .
d_call: .
v_call: TRBV29-1
j_call: TRBJ2-5
cdr3_nt: TGCAGCGCGGCGGTGAGGGAGACCCAGTACTTC
cdr3_aa: CSAAVRETQYF

clone_size: .
d_call: .
v_call: TRBV5-5
j_call: TRBJ2-7
cdr3_nt: TGTGCCAGCAGCTCGGGGAGCTACGAGCAGTACTTC
cdr3_aa: CASSSGSYEQYF

clone_size: .
d_call: .
v_call: TRBV28
j_call: TRBJ2-1
cdr3_nt: TGTGCCAGCAGTCCCCCCGTGCGGGGAGATGGGCAGTTCTTC
cdr3_aa: CASSPPVRGDGQFF

clone_size: .
d_call: TRBD2
v_call: TRBV29-1
j_call: TRBJ2-1
cdr3_nt: TGCAGCGTTTTTTTACTAGCGGGAGACAATGAGCAGTTCTTC
cdr3_aa: CSVFLLAGDNEQFF

clone_size: .
d_call: .
v_call: TRBV1
j_call: TRBJ2-1
cdr3_nt: TGCACCAGCAGCCAAGGCCGAGACCCACTTACTAGCATGAGCTCCTACAATGAGCAGTTCTTC
cdr3_aa: CTSSQGRDPLTSMSSYNEQFF

clone_size: .
d_call: .
v_call: TRBV29-1
j_call: TRBJ2-1
cdr3_nt: TGCAGCGTAACGAGCGGCTTCTCCTACAATGAGCAGTTCTTC
cdr3_aa: CSVTSGFSYNEQFF

clone_size: .
d_call: .
v_call: TRBV7-9
j_call: TRBJ2-1
cdr3_nt: TGTGCCAGCAGCTCAACTACTAGACACAATGAGCAGTTCTTC
cdr3_aa: CASSSTTRHNEQFF

clone_size: .
d_call: TRBD2
v_call: TRBV10-1
j_call: TRBJ2-5
cdr3_nt: TGCGCCAGCAGTGAGTCGGGACTAGCGGGAGGGCCCGGGGAAGAGACCCAGTACTTC
cdr3_aa: CASSESGLAGGPGEETQYF

clone_size: few
d_call: .
v_call: TRBV30
j_call: TRBJ1-4
cdr3_nt: TGTGCCTGGAGTGCTAGGGAAAAACTGTTTTTT
cdr3_aa: CAWSAREKLFF

clone_size: few
d_call: TRBD1
v_call: TRBV6-2/TRBV6-3
j_call: TRBJ2-7
cdr3_nt: TGTGCCAGCAGTTACCGGGACAGGGACGAGCAGTACTTC
cdr3_aa: CASSYRDRDEQYF

clone_size: .
d_call: TRBD2
v_call: TRBV6-6
j_call: TRBJ2-2
cdr3_nt: TGTGCCGCCAGCCAGCGGGAGTACGGGGAGCTGTTTTTT
cdr3_aa: CAASQREYGELFF

clone_size: .
d_call: TRBD2
v_call: TRBV28
j_call: TRBJ2-7
cdr3_nt: TGTGCCAGCAGTTTGAGAGCGGGAGTTTACCCCCAGTACTTC
cdr3_aa: CASSLRAGVYPQYF

clone_size: .
d_call: .
v_call: TRBV10-3
j_call: TRBJ1-2
cdr3_nt: TGTGCCATCAGTGGTGCTGCCACGGGGGGCTACACCTTC
cdr3_aa: CAISGAATGGYTF

clone_size: .
d_call: .
v_call: TRBV5-1
j_call: TRBJ1-5
cdr3_nt: TGCGCCAGCAGGGCCGGGACACTTAGCAATCAGCCCCAGCATTTT
cdr3_aa: CASRAGTLSNQPQHF

clone_size: once
d_call: .
v_call: TRBV29-1
j_call: TRBJ1-2
cdr3_nt: TGCAGCGTTGTGAGCGGATCCTATGGCTACACCTTC
cdr3_aa: CSVVSGSYGYTF

clone_size: .
d_call: TRBD2
v_call: TRBV7-9
j_call: TRBJ2-1
cdr3_nt: TGTGCCAGCAGCAATGGAGGACTAGCGGAAACCAATGAGCAGTTCTTC
cdr3_aa: CASSNGGLAETNEQFF

clone_size: once
d_call: TRBD1
v_call: TRBV13
j_call: TRBJ2-1
cdr3_nt: TGTGCCAGCAGCTCCCGGGACAGGGGTGTTATTGAGCAGTTCTTC
cdr3_aa: CASSSRDRGVIEQFF

clone_size: many
d_call: TRBD2
v_call: TRBV3-1/TRBV3-2
j_call: TRBJ2-3
cdr3_nt: TGTGCCAGCAGCCGGACTAGCGGGAGCGGCACAGATACGCAGTATTTT
cdr3_aa: CASSRTSGSGTDTQYF

clone_size: few
d_call: .
v_call: TRBV19
j_call: TRBJ2-2
cdr3_nt: TGTGCCAGTAGTGCGTTTTCGAACACCGGGGAGCTGTTTTTT
cdr3_aa: CASSAFSNTGELFF

clone_size: .
d_call: TRBD2
v_call: TRBV6-6
j_call: TRBJ2-2
cdr3_nt: TGTGCCAGCAGTCCCGTCGGGCTAGCGGGAGGAACGAACACCGGGGAGCTGTTTTTT
cdr3_aa: CASSPVGLAGGTNTGELFF

clone_size: .
d_call: .
v_call: TRBV28
j_call: TRBJ1-2
cdr3_nt: TGTGCCAGCAGTCAACCGGGAGCTAACTATGGCTACACCTTC
cdr3_aa: CASSQPGANYGYTF

clone_size: .
d_call: TRBD2
v_call: TRBV6-5
j_call: TRBJ2-7
cdr3_nt: TGTGCCAGCAGTTACTCGGCTAGCGGGAGTGGGGAGCAGTACTTC
cdr3_aa: CASSYSASGSGEQYF

clone_size: .
d_call: .
v_call: TRBV5-1
j_call: TRBJ1-5
cdr3_nt: TGCGCCAGCAGCGCGACGGGAGACAATCAGCCCCAGCATTTT
cdr3_aa: CASSATGDNQPQHF

clone_size: .
d_call: .
v_call: TRBV4-1
j_call: TRBJ2-2
cdr3_nt: TGCGCCAGCAGCCCGCTCTTGAGGACCGGGGAGCTGTTTTTT
cdr3_aa: CASSPLLRTGELFF

clone_size: .
d_call: TRBD1
v_call: TRBV9
j_call: TRBJ2-7
cdr3_nt: TGTGCCAGCAGCCCCGGGACAGGGTCCTACGAGCAGTACTTC
cdr3_aa: CASSPGTGSYEQYF

clone_size: .
d_call: TRBD2
v_call: TRBV20-1
j_call: TRBJ2-7
cdr3_nt: TGCAGTGCTAGTGGGCGGGGAGGGGAGCAGTACTTC
cdr3_aa: CSASGRGGEQYF

clone_size: .
d_call: TRBD2
v_call: TRBV11-2
j_call: TRBJ2-1
cdr3_nt: TGTGCCAGCAGCTTAGCCCGGACTAGCACCAATGAGCAGTTCTTC
cdr3_aa: CASSLARTSTNEQFF

clone_size: .
d_call: .
v_call: TRBV5-1
j_call: TRBJ1-2
cdr3_nt: TGCGCCAGCAGCTTCACAGGGCCTTCTAACTATGGCTACACCTTC
cdr3_aa: CASSFTGPSNYGYTF